This is a list of T cell receptor beta chains from one sample in a study of shared clonotypes between healthy human individuals. Libraries were prepared by immunoSEQ multiplex PCR; TCRdb keeps only in-frame clonotypes and omits some of them. The profile shows approximately 2.5 million clones, 90% to 95% of them singletons. Sample: naive CD4+ T cells from PBMCs. Receptor source: a man aged 18 to 30 in good health. Some clones in this sample may be carry-over from other donors' samples. The CDR3 runs from the conserved cysteine through the conserved F or W. D genes are given only for firm matches. Size values are once, few and many counts, or a class for expanded clones, and some rows have none.

J gene,V gene,clone size,D gene,CDR3 DNA,CDR3 protein
TRBJ1-1,TRBV7-3,NA,TRBD1,TGTGCCAGCAGCTTAACAGGAAGGACAGGGGGGAACACTGAAGCTTTCTTT,CASSLTGRTGGNTEAFF
TRBJ1-1,TRBV4-2,NA,NA,TGTGCCAGCAGCCAAGAACCACAGGGATCGAACACTGAAGCTTTCTTT,CASSQEPQGSNTEAFF
TRBJ2-7,TRBV18,NA,NA,TGTGCCAGCTCCCCGGCTGGTTACGAGCAGTACTTC,CASSPAGYEQYF
TRBJ1-5,TRBV6-1,NA,NA,TGTGCCAGCACCGCAGGGGTTCAGCCCCAGCATTTT,CASTAGVQPQHF
TRBJ2-7,TRBV7-3,NA,TRBD2,TGTGCCAGCAGCCCTGCCCGGGGGGAAGAGCAGTACTTC,CASSPARGEEQYF
TRBJ2-7,TRBV7-3,NA,TRBD1,TGTGCCAGCTCCCGGACAGGGGGCTACGAGCAGTACTTC,CASSRTGGYEQYF
TRBJ1-1,TRBV9,NA,NA,TGTGCCAGCAGCTTCGACAGCCGCGGGACTGAAGCTTTCTTT,CASSFDSRGTEAFF
TRBJ2-7,TRBV2,NA,TRBD1,TGTGCCGGTCTACCGAGGACAGGAGGCCACGAGCAGTACTTC,CAGLPRTGGHEQYF
TRBJ1-6,TRBV5-1,NA,NA,TGCGCCAGCAGCCCAGGACAAGCATATTCACCCCTCCACTTT,CASSPGQAYSPLHF
TRBJ2-3,TRBV7-3,NA,TRBD1,TGTGCCAGCAGCTGGACAGGGACAGATACGCAGTATTTT,CASSWTGTDTQYF
TRBJ2-2,TRBV5-1,NA,NA,TGCGCCAGCAGCTTGTCCTTAGGGGGGAGCACCGGGGAGCTGTTTTTT,CASSLSLGGSTGELFF
TRBJ2-7,TRBV28,NA,NA,TGTGCCAGCAGCCACTCCCTGGGACAAGCCTACGAGCAGTACTTC,CASSHSLGQAYEQYF
TRBJ1-1,TRBV7-2,NA,NA,TGTGCCAGCAGCTTAAGGCAGGGAGGGCCGAACACTGAAGCTTTCTTT,CASSLRQGGPNTEAFF
TRBJ2-7,TRBV5-1,once,NA,TGCGCCAGCAGCCTCCTCTTTGGGACCTACGAGCAGTACTTC,CASSLLFGTYEQYF
TRBJ2-7,TRBV7-2,NA,NA,TGTGCCAGCAGCTTGAGCGTTCGCGACATACCCTACGAGCAGTACTTC,CASSLSVRDIPYEQYF
TRBJ2-4,TRBV28,NA,TRBD2,TGTGCCAGCAGCTTTAGCGGGGTCGCCAAAAACATTCAGTACTTC,CASSFSGVAKNIQYF